These 32 T cell receptor beta chains were sequenced from one sample in a study of cytomegalovirus exposure and HLA in healthy donors. The primer mix had 60 Vbeta and 13 Jbeta primers. The protocol was immunoSEQ multiplex PCR, while the TCRdb copy is restricted to in-frame clones and leaves out a portion. The sample contains more than 80,000 clones, 60% to 80% of which appear only once. Sequences were obtained from PBMCs. The origin of the receptors is a man aged 55 to 70 in good health and CMV-seronegative.

The rearrangement uses TRBV6-1 and TRBJ1-1, with D hard to call. Per the germline V gene, CDR1 is MNHNS and CDR2 is SASEGT. V dropped 7 bases and J dropped 4 bases, with 16 bases sitting between them. The CDR3 runs 14 residues. The chain's CDR3 is CASNNRGLGTEAFF. CDR3 nucleotide sequence: TGTGCCAGCAATAACCGCGGCCTAGGCACTGAAGCTTTCTTT.

For this clone: The same CDR3 is also encoded by other DNA sequences in this sample. The chain is built from TRBV2 and TRBJ2-2; TRBD1 is a possible D gene (5 bases). The CDR3 consists of 13 residues. Per germline, CDR1 SNHLY and CDR2 FYNNEI. Trimming took off 8 bases at V and 2 bases at J, with 9 bases between the two ends. This chain's CDR3 is CASGATNTGELFF. The CDR3, as DNA: TGTGCCAGCGGGGCTACAAACACCGGGGAGCTGTTTTTT. The full variable domain, its missing parts supplied by reference TRBV2 and TRBJ2-2, is EPEVTQTPSHQVTQMGQEVILRCVPISNHLYFYWYRQILGQKVEFLVSFYNNEISEKSEIFDDQFSVERPDGSNFTLKIRSTKLEDSAMYFCASGATNTGELFFGEGSRLTVL.

This clone appeared a single time. The chain couples TRBV28 to TRBJ2-7; 7 nucleotides align to TRBD1. The V segment lost 5 bases and the J segment 3 bases; nucleotides outside the gene matches: 7. This CDR3 is 14 amino acids long. The germline CDR1 and CDR2 sequences are MDHEN and SYDVKM. The CDR3 sequence: CASSRTGNIYEQYF. For the CDR3, the DNA is TGTGCCAGCAGTAGGACAGGTAACATCTACGAGCAGTACTTC.

This clone was seen only once. J is TRBJ2-5 and V is TRBV4-2, with 10 nucleotides matching TRBD2. The CDR3 is made up of 16 amino acids. The germline gives CDR1 LGHNA, CDR2 YNFKEQ. J was trimmed by 0 bases and V by 5 bases; bases with no gene match: 6. CDR3: CASSETSGAYQETQYF. The DNA for the CDR3 is TGTGCCAGCAGCGAAACTAGCGGGGCGTACCAAGAGACCCAGTACTTC.

In its sample, this clone was seen a few times. This rearrangement joins TRBV2 to TRBJ2-7; 9 bases line up with TRBD1. CDR1 is SNHLY, CDR2 FYNNEI, per germline. CDR3 size: 14 residues. The trim removed 4 bases at V and 6 bases at J, leaving 7 bases unmatched. CDR3 loop: CASSATGGEGEQYF. In DNA, the CDR3 is TGTGCCAGCAGTGCGACAGGGGGTGAGGGCGAGCAGTACTTC.

This chain links TRBV5-1 with TRBJ2-3; 8 nucleotides agree with TRBD1. CDR3 size: 15 residues. Germline CDR1 and CDR2: SGHRS and YFSETQ. J was trimmed by 0 bases and V by 2 bases; bases with no gene match: 2. CDR3 DNA: TGCGCCAGCAGCTTCGGACAGGGTAGCACAGATACGCAGTATTTT. Protein: CASSFGQGSTDTQYF.

This chain uses TRBV6-1 with TRBJ2-3; 11 positions match TRBD2. Per the germline V gene, CDR1 is MNHNS and CDR2 is SASEGT. V shed 6 bases, J shed 4 bases, and the junction held 6 bases outside the gene matches. The CDR3 sequence is 15 residues long. Written as DNA, the CDR3 is TGTGCCAGCAGCTTACTAGCGGGAGAGGCAGATACGCAGTATTTT. It is translated as CASSLLAGEADTQYF.

This sequence joins TRBV19 and TRBJ1-1; D not resolved. Trimming took 0 bases from V and 5 from J, leaving 10 bases between them. The CDR3 has 14 residues. Germline loops: CDR1 LNHDA, CDR2 SQIVND (reference sequence). The CDR3 here is CASSIESWRTEAFF. The CDR3 DNA is TGTGCCAGTAGTATAGAGAGCTGGAGGACTGAAGCTTTCTTT.

The rearrangement uses TRBV14 and TRBJ2-1; TRBD2 matches 7 bases. The CDR3 has 14 residues. The germline gives CDR1 SGHDN, CDR2 FVKESK. After removal of 0 bases from V and 13 bases from J, the junction contained 9 bases not matched to a gene. Here the CDR3 DNA reads TGTGCCAGCAGCCAAGATTTTGGGCGGGGGTACCAGTTCTTC. It encodes CASSQDFGRGYQFF.

The chain has TRBV11-1 and TRBJ2-4, with TRBD1 matching 7 bases. V was clipped by 6 bases and J by 4 bases; unmatched bases: 6. From germline, CDR1 is SGHAT and CDR2 FQDESV (reference sequence). CDR3 size: 14 residues. In DNA form, the CDR3 reads TGTGCCAGCAGGAAAACAGGGGTTAAAAACATTCAGTACTTC. Translated: CASRKTGVKNIQYF.

The V gene is TRBV6-1, the J gene TRBJ1-4; 7 nucleotides line up with TRBD1. CDR1 MNHNS and CDR2 SASEGT come from the germline V gene. Trimming took 8 bases from V and 2 from J; bases not matched to a gene: 2. The CDR3 spans 13 residues. The CDR3 DNA follows: TGTGCCAGCGGACAGGCGACTAATGAAAAACTGTTTTTT. This codes for CASGQATNEKLFF.

The chain uses TRBV5-1 and TRBJ1-2; 7 bases line up with TRBD1. The CDR3 has 14 residues. J was trimmed by 4 bases and V by 4 bases; bases with no gene match: 7. Germline-derived CDR1 and CDR2 are SGHRS and YFSETQ. CDR3 bases: TGCGCCAGCAGCGATCCGTCAGGGGGCTATGGCTACACCTTC. Its translation is CASSDPSGGYGYTF.

The rearrangement uses TRBV7-9 and TRBJ1-3; 8 positions match TRBD1. Germline values: CDR1 SEHNR, CDR2 FQNEAQ (reference sequence). V lost 5 bases and J lost 0; bases outside the gene matches: 6. The CDR3 extends over 16 amino acids. Here the CDR3 DNA reads TGTGCCAGCAGCACAGGACAGGGAAACTCTGGAAACACCATATATTTT. Translating gives CASSTGQGNSGNTIYF.

This sequence joins TRBV6-5 and TRBJ1-6, with D possibly TRBD1 on 5 matching bases. CDR1 is MNHEY and CDR2 is SVGAGI in the germline V gene. The CDR3 consists of 14 residues. V was trimmed by 8 bases and J by 8 bases, leaving 16 bases between them. This chain's CDR3 is CASDPRGGDSPLHF. CDR3 bases: TGTGCCAGCGACCCACGGGGGGGTGATTCACCCCTCCACTTT.

The chain is built from TRBV7-6 and TRBJ2-3; 8 bases agree with TRBD1. With 1 base clipped from V and 3 bases from J, the junction kept 3 bases outside the gene matches. The CDR3 is made up of 15 amino acids. CDR1 is SGHVS and CDR2 is FNYEAQ in the germline V gene. The CDR3 DNA reads as TGTGCCAGCAGCTTAGGGACAGGGAAAACAGATACGCAGTATTTT. This codes for CASSLGTGKTDTQYF.

By share, this clone ranks as medium-sized. This rearrangement joins TRBV6-5 to TRBJ1-3; D remains unclear. The CDR3 covers 16 residues. CDR1 MNHEY and CDR2 SVGAGI come from the germline V gene. V lost 2 bases, J lost 0 bases, and 11 bases lay in between. The CDR3 loop reads CASSYSRQSSGNTIYF. The CDR3 nucleotides read TGTGCCAGCAGTTACAGCCGACAAAGCTCTGGAAACACCATATATTTT.

The chain uses TRBV6-1 and TRBJ1-4; D possibly corresponds to TRBD1 (6 bases). Germline CDR1 MNHNS, CDR2 SASEGT. The CDR3 has 18 amino acids. The germline V and J ends were trimmed by 4 bases and 0 bases, with 18 bases remaining between them. CDR3 DNA: TGTGCCAGCAGTGCGAAGACAGGATTGTGGACAACTAATGAAAAACTGTTTTTT. This translates into CASSAKTGLWTTNEKLFF.

The chain is built from TRBV11-3 and TRBJ1-1; no clear D gene. From germline, CDR1 is SGHNT and CDR2 YENEEA. The V and J ends lost 7 bases and 4 bases respectively, with 19 bases between them. The CDR3 contains 15 residues. CDR3 protein: CASTAISGEVTEAFF. CDR3 DNA: TGTGCCAGCACCGCTATATCCGGGGAGGTCACTGAAGCTTTCTTT.

This chain uses TRBV6-1 with TRBJ1-4; no definite D call. The CDR3 contains 14 residues. Germline V gene data show CDR1 as MNHNS and CDR2 as SASEGT. Trimming shortened V by 8 bases and J by 0 bases, and 10 bases separated the two germline ends. The CDR3 coding sequence is TGTGCCAGCGGCTGGAGCTCAACTAATGAAAAACTGTTTTTT. Translation: CASGWSSTNEKLFF.

The chain recombines TRBV12-5 with TRBJ2-4, with D possibly being TRBD1 (5 bases). Between the trimmed V and J ends, which lost 1 base and 0 bases, there was a span of 7 bases. CDR1 and CDR2 from the germline V gene are LGHNT and FRNRAP. CDR3 length: 15 residues. Here the CDR3 reads CASGLGQIAKNIQYF. In DNA form, the CDR3 reads TGTGCTAGTGGTTTGGGACAGATAGCCAAAAACATTCAGTACTTC.

The rearrangement joins TRBV6-1 to TRBJ1-1, with D unclear. The CDR3 is 14 amino acids. Germline lookup yields CDR1 MNHNS and CDR2 SASEGT. The germline V and J ends were trimmed by 3 bases and 1 base, with 9 bases remaining between them. The CDR3 nucleotides are TGTGCCAGCAGTGAGAGGTTACCGAACACTGAAGCTTTCTTT. This sequence encodes CASSERLPNTEAFF.

The gene calls are TRBV2 and TRBJ1-1; 7 bases line up with TRBD1. J was trimmed by 5 bases and V by 5 bases; bases with no gene match: 8. The CDR3 extends over 14 amino acids. CDR1 and CDR2 (germline): SNHLY, FYNNEI. The CDR3 here is CASSTQGPGTEAFF. DNA of the CDR3: TGTGCCAGCAGTACACAGGGGCCGGGGACTGAAGCTTTCTTT.

This chain links TRBV28 with TRBJ1-2; no clear D. Per the germline V gene, CDR1 is MDHEN and CDR2 is SYDVKM. The CDR3 totals 12 residues. Trimming removed 3 bases at V and 5 bases at J, with 7 bases between. CDR3: CASSFRGYGYTF. In DNA form, the CDR3 reads TGTGCCAGCAGTTTTCGCGGATATGGCTACACCTTC.

This clone was seen only a few times. The chain links TRBV10-1 to TRBJ1-4; the D is unclear. The V gene lost 2 bases and the J gene lost 2 bases, with 9 bases spanning the gap. CDR1 is WNHNN and CDR2 is SYGVQD in the germline V gene (reference sequence). The CDR3 is 15 amino acids. CDR3 sequence reads: CASSEIAGTNEKLFF. Written as DNA, the CDR3 is TGCGCCAGCAGTGAGATTGCGGGGACTAATGAAAAACTGTTTTTT.

This clone has just one count. The rearrangement links TRBV5-1 to TRBJ1-2; the D is unclear. Trimming took off 3 bases at V and 4 bases at J, with 13 bases between the two ends. Germline-derived CDR1 and CDR2 are SGHRS and YFSETQ. The CDR3 contains 14 residues. DNA of the CDR3: TGCGCCAGCAGCTCAGGTGGGGAGACCTATGGCTACACCTTC. Amino acid sequence: CASSSGGETYGYTF.

This clone was picked up a small number of times. Here the CDR3 reads CASSPGQGKVYEQYF. CDR3 nucleotides: TGTGCCAGCAGCCCTGGACAGGGGAAGGTCTACGAGCAGTACTTC. The rearrangement links TRBV7-3 to TRBJ2-7, with TRBD1 matching 9 bases. The germline V gene encodes CDR1 SGHTA and CDR2 FQGTGA. The CDR3 consists of 15 residues. The V and J ends lost 5 bases and 3 bases, in that order; junction bases with no gene match: 8.

The chain links TRBV7-9 to TRBJ1-2; the D is unclear. This CDR3 has 14 amino acids. V was clipped by 5 bases and J by 6 bases, with 16 bases between them. CDR1 is SEHNR, CDR2 FQNEAQ, per germline (reference sequence). In nucleotides, the CDR3 is TGTGCCAGCAGCCCCTCCGGTCCCCGGGATGGCTACACCTTC. It encodes CASSPSGPRDGYTF.

This clone was observed a handful of times. V usage is TRBV6-1 and J usage is TRBJ2-7; 7 bases line up with TRBD1. Germline V gives CDR1 MNHNS, CDR2 SASEGT. V dropped 6 bases and J dropped 3; count of bases not matched to a gene: 5. This CDR3 comprises 13 residues. DNA for the CDR3: TGTGCCAGCAGCGCCGACAGGGACTACGAGCAGTACTTC. Amino acid sequence: CASSADRDYEQYF.

This rearrangement joins TRBV9 to TRBJ2-3; D might be TRBD2 (5 bases). V lost 0 bases and J lost 2, with 10 bases in between. The germline V gene encodes CDR1 SGDLS and CDR2 YYNGEE. CDR3 size: 15 residues. The CDR3 region has the DNA TGTGCCAGCAGCGTAGCTGGAGGTTACACAGATACGCAGTATTTT. Its protein is CASSVAGGYTDTQYF.

The chain combines TRBV18 with TRBJ1-5, with TRBD1 matching over 8 bases. This CDR3 region has 13 residues. Germline values: CDR1 KGHSH, CDR2 LQKENI. The J segment lost 7 bases and the V segment lost 8 bases, leaving 7 bases of the junction unmatched. CDR3 protein: CASRTGNEQPQHF. The CDR3 coding sequence is TGTGCCAGCCGGACAGGGAATGAACAGCCCCAGCATTTT.

This clone was counted a few times. The CDR3 is CASTAGAPATQYF. CDR3 DNA sequence: TGCGCCAGCACCGCGGGGGCCCCCGCTACGCAGTATTTT. V is TRBV5-1 and J is TRBJ2-3; weak D call: TRBD2 (7 bases). Trimming cost V 6 bases and J 8 bases, with 16 bases left between them. The CDR3 consists of 13 residues. CDR1 is SGHRS, CDR2 YFSETQ, per germline.

The genes are TRBV29-1 and TRBJ2-7; D not resolved. CDR1 is SQVTM and CDR2 is ANQGSEA in the germline V gene. V lost 4 bases to trimming and J lost 2 bases, with 6 bases between them. This CDR3 has 11 amino acids. The CDR3 spells CSVARAYEQYF. DNA of the CDR3: TGCAGCGTTGCCCGAGCCTACGAGCAGTACTTC.